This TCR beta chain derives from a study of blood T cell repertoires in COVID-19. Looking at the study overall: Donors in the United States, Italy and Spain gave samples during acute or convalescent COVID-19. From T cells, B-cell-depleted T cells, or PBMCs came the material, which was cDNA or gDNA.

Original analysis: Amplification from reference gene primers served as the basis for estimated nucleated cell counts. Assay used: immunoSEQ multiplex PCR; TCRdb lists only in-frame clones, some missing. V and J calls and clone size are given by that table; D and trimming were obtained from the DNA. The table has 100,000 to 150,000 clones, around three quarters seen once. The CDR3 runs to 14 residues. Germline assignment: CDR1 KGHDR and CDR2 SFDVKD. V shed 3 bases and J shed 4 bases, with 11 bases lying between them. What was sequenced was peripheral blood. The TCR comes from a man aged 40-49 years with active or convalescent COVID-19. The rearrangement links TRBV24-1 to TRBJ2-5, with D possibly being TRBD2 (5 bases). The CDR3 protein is CATSDPGLLETQYF. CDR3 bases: TGTGCCACCAGTGATCCCGGACTTTTAGAGACCCAGTACTTC.